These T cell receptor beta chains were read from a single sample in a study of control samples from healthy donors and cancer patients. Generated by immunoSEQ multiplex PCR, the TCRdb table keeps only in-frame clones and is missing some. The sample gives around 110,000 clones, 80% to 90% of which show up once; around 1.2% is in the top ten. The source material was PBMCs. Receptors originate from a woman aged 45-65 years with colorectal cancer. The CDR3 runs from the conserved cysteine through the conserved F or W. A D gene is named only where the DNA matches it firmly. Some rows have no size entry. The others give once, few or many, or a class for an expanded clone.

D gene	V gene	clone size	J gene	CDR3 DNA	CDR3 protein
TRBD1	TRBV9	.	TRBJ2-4	TGTGCCAGCAGCCCGACGGGCTGGACAGGGGGGGCCAAAAACATTCAGTACTTC	CASSPTGWTGGAKNIQYF
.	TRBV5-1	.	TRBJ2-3	TGCGCCAGTACAAATGGGGTATTCGCAGATACGCAGTATTTT	CASTNGVFADTQYF
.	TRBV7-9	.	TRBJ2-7	TGTGCCAGCAGCTTGACAGAATCCTACGAGCAGTACTTC	CASSLTESYEQYF
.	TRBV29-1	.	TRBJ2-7	TGCAGCGTGGAGCGGGCAGGGGGACTCGAGCAGTACTTC	CSVERAGGLEQYF
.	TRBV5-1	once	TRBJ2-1	TGCGCCAGCAGCTTTCAGGGCAATGAGCAGTTCTTC	CASSFQGNEQFF
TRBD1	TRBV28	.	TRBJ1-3	TGTGCCAGCAGAACAGGGGGCTCTGGAAACACCATATATTTT	CASRTGGSGNTIYF
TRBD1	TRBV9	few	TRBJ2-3	TGTGCCAGCAGCCCGCTGCCAGGGGGTGAATTCACGCAGTATTTT	CASSPLPGGEFTQYF
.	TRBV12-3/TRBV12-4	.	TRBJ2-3	TGTGCCTCCAGTCTGGCGAGCACAGATACGCAGTATTTT	CASSLASTDTQYF
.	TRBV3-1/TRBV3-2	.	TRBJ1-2	TGTGCCAGCAGCCGAGCCACCGTGATAGGGGGCTACACCTTC	CASSRATVIGGYTF
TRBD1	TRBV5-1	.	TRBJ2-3	TGCGCCAGCAGCTTGGCCTTTGACAGGGGAGGTGCAGATACGCAGTATTTT	CASSLAFDRGGADTQYF
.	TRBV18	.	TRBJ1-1	TGTGCCAGCTCACGAGGGGTGGCGGGTGAAACTGAAGCTTTCTTT	CASSRGVAGETEAFF
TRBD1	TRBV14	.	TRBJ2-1	TGTGCCAGCAGTCCCCAGGGGGCGAACTACAATGAGCAGTTCTTC	CASSPQGANYNEQFF
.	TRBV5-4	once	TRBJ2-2	TGTGCCAGCAGCGCATCAGCCACCGGGGAGCTGTTTTTT	CASSASATGELFF
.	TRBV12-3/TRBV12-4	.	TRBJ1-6	TGTGCCAGCAGTTTAAAAAACCCTTCACCCCTCCACTTT	CASSLKNPSPLHF
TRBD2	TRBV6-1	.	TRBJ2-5	TGTGCCAGCAGTGTTTTAGCGGGAGGCAGCCAAGAGACCCAGTACTTC	CASSVLAGGSQETQYF
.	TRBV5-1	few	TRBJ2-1	TGCGCCAGCAGCTTGGGACTATCTTGGGGTGAGCAGTTCTTC	CASSLGLSWGEQFF
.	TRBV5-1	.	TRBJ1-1	TGCGCCAGCAGCCCATCGGGGCTCGGGACTGAAGCTTTCTTT	CASSPSGLGTEAFF
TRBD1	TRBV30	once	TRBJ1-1	TGTGCCAGCCTACAAGGGACAGGGTACACTGAAGCTTTCTTT	CASLQGTGYTEAFF
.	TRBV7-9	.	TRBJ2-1	TGTGCCAGCAGCTTAGATTCCCCTAGCTGGAATGAGCAGTTCTTC	CASSLDSPSWNEQFF
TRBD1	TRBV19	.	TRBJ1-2	TGTGCCAGTAGCACGGGACAGGGCTTTCTTAACTATGGCTACACCTTC	CASSTGQGFLNYGYTF
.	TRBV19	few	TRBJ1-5	TGTGCCAGTAGTATCACAGGGAGCAATCAGCCCCAGCATTTT	CASSITGSNQPQHF
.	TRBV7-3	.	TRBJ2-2	TGTGCCAGCAGCGTACGGACCGGGGAGCTGTTTTTT	CASSVRTGELFF
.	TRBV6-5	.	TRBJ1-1	TGTGCCAGCAGTTACGCCGAGGTGGGGATGAACACTGAAGCTTTCTTT	CASSYAEVGMNTEAFF